The rows below give T cell receptor beta chains drawn from one sample of a study of beta chain features in type 1 diabetes. Generated by immunoSEQ multiplex PCR, the TCRdb table keeps only in-frame clones and is missing some. The table includes 300,000 to 450,000 clones, about 20% detected once. The sample comprised naive CD4+ T cells from blood. The origin of the receptors is a woman under 30 in good health. CDR3s include the opening cysteine and the closing phenylalanine or tryptophan. A D gene is named only where the DNA matches it firmly. Clone size, where shown, is once, few, many, or a class for clones that have expanded.

>TRBV7-9|-|TRBJ2-2|-
TGTGCCAGCAGCCAAAGGATCGGGGAAGCGAACACCGGGGAGCTGTTTTTT
CASSQRIGEANTGELFF
>TRBV30|-|TRBJ1-2|TRBD1
TGTGCCTACAAGACAGGGTATAACTATGGCTACACCTTC
CAYKTGYNYGYTF
>TRBV9|-|TRBJ1-5|-
TGTGCCAGCAGCGTAGAGGGGAGCAATCAGCCCCAGCATTTT
CASSVEGSNQPQHF
>TRBV7-3|few|TRBJ2-6|-
TGTGCCAGCAGCTTCAAAGGGGGCTCTGGGGCCAACGTCCTGACTTTC
CASSFKGGSGANVLTF
>TRBV19|-|TRBJ2-5|-
TGTGCCAGTAGTCCTAGCAGTTTCCAAGAGACCCAGTACTTC
CASSPSSFQETQYF
>TRBV5-1|few|TRBJ1-1|TRBD1
TGCGCCAGCAGCTCCGGACAGGGGTACACTGAAGCTTTCTTT
CASSSGQGYTEAFF
>TRBV5-4|-|TRBJ2-3|TRBD2
TGTGCCAGCAGCTTGGCGGGCCTAGCGGGCACAGATACGCAGTATTTT
CASSLAGLAGTDTQYF
>TRBV7-9|few|TRBJ1-2|TRBD1
TGTGCCAGCAGCTTAGAGGACAGGGTGATTTCTGGCTACACCTTC
CASSLEDRVISGYTF
>TRBV4-1|-|TRBJ1-1|TRBD1
TGCGCCAGCAGCCAGTACAGGGGCCCCCAAAAGGACACTGAAGCTTTCTTT
CASSQYRGPQKDTEAFF
>TRBV9|few|TRBJ2-7|-
TGTGCCAGCAGCCTAGAAGGGGCGTCCTACGAGCAGTACTTC
CASSLEGASYEQYF
>TRBV5-1|-|TRBJ2-7|TRBD1
TGCGCCAGCAGCGCCGGGACAGGGGGCGGATACGAGCAGTACTTC
CASSAGTGGGYEQYF
>TRBV4-3|-|TRBJ2-7|TRBD1
TGCGCCAGCAGCCCCCTCGGACAGGGCTACGAGCAGTACTTC
CASSPLGQGYEQYF
>TRBV7-2|few|TRBJ2-3|-
TGTGCCAGCAGCAGAGCCCAGGGGTCAGATACGCAGTATTTT
CASSRAQGSDTQYF
>TRBV7-9|-|TRBJ1-2|TRBD1
TGTGCCAGCAGCTTGACAGGGGGAAACTATGGCTACACCTTC
CASSLTGGNYGYTF
>TRBV11-2|-|TRBJ2-3|TRBD2
TGTGCCAGCAGCTTAGGCTTACTAGCGGGCAGCACAGATACGCAGTATTTT
CASSLGLLAGSTDTQYF
>TRBV4-3|-|TRBJ2-3|TRBD1
TGCGCCAGCAGCCAAGCCGCGACAGGGGAAGATACGCAGTATTTT
CASSQAATGEDTQYF
>TRBV6-1|-|TRBJ1-2|-
TGTGCCAGCAGTGAGACAGGCTATGGCTACACCTTC
CASSETGYGYTF
>TRBV7-2|few|TRBJ1-4|-
TGTGCCAGCAGCCCTTATCGGCAGGGAGGTGAAAAACTGTTTTTT
CASSPYRQGGEKLFF
>TRBV2|few|TRBJ2-3|TRBD1
TGTGCCAGCAGTCGACAGGGAGTAACCACAGATACGCAGTATTTT
CASSRQGVTTDTQYF
>TRBV29-1|-|TRBJ1-2|TRBD1
TGCAGCGGGGACAGGGGGGATGGCTACACCTTC
CSGDRGDGYTF
>TRBV10-3|-|TRBJ2-1|TRBD1
TGTGCCATCAGTGACTCGACAGGGGGCTCGATTGAGCAGTTCTTC
CAISDSTGGSIEQFF
>TRBV6-1|few|TRBJ1-1|TRBD1
TGTGCCAGCAGTGACAAACCAGGGGGCCTGCACGAAGCTTTCTTT
CASSDKPGGLHEAFF
>TRBV11-2|few|TRBJ1-2|TRBD1
TGTGCCAGCAGCAGGGACAGGGACTATGGCTACACCTTC
CASSRDRDYGYTF
>TRBV7-2|few|TRBJ1-5|-
TGTGCCAGCAGCTTAAGAGGGAATCAGCCCCAGCATTTT
CASSLRGNQPQHF
>TRBV25-1|few|TRBJ1-1|-
TGTGCCAGCAGTGAATTTGGGGGGGCAAGCACTGAAGCTTTCTTT
CASSEFGGASTEAFF
>TRBV25-1|few|TRBJ2-3|TRBD2
TGTGCCAGCAGTGCACCGGGAGGGCGACCATTCACAGATACGCAGTATTTT
CASSAPGGRPFTDTQYF
>TRBV29-1|-|TRBJ2-3|-
TGCAGCGTTGGGAGGGGGGGAACAGATACGCAGTATTTT
CSVGRGGTDTQYF
>TRBV5-1|-|TRBJ2-7|TRBD2
TGCGCCAGCAGCCCAGGACTAGCGACACGCTACGAGCAGTACTTC
CASSPGLATRYEQYF
>TRBV30|-|TRBJ1-2|TRBD1
TGTGCCTGGAGAGGTCAGGCAGGGGGCTATGTTGGCTACACCTTC
CAWRGQAGGYVGYTF
>TRBV11-2|-|TRBJ2-2|TRBD2
TGTGCCAGCAGCTTGGGACTAGTAACCGGGGAGCTGTTTTTT
CASSLGLVTGELFF
>TRBV15|few|TRBJ2-3|-
TGTGCCACCAGAATTAACACAGATACGCAGTATTTT
CATRINTDTQYF
>TRBV4-3|once|TRBJ1-2|-
TGCGCCAGCAGCCAATTACCTGGCGGAAACTATGGCTACACCTTC
CASSQLPGGNYGYTF
>TRBV4-2|-|TRBJ1-2|-
TGTGCCAGCAGCCCGTCGCAGGGCTCGAACTATGGCTACACCTTC
CASSPSQGSNYGYTF
>TRBV2|-|TRBJ2-2|TRBD2
TGTGCCAGCAAGCGGGGGGGGAATACCGGGGAGCTGTTTTTT
CASKRGGNTGELFF
>TRBV5-1|-|TRBJ2-5|-
TGCGCCAGCAGCTTCGGCCAAGAGACCCAGTACTTC
CASSFGQETQYF
>TRBV5-4|-|TRBJ2-1|TRBD2
TGTGCCAGCAGCCTGCCCCTAGCGGGAGGAATCGATGAGCAGTTCTTC
CASSLPLAGGIDEQFF
>TRBV18|few|TRBJ2-5|-
TGTGCCAGCTCACCAGTTGCCAGAGAGACCCAGTACTTC
CASSPVARETQYF
>TRBV18|few|TRBJ1-1|TRBD1
TGTGCCAGCTCAGCACGGACAGGGGACGAGAACACTGAAGCTTTCTTT
CASSARTGDENTEAFF
>TRBV30|once|TRBJ1-2|-
TGTGCCTGGAGTGTGGCGCCGGGAGGCTACACCTTC
CAWSVAPGGYTF
>TRBV7-2|-|TRBJ2-7|-
TGTGCCAGCAGCCAGTACAGGGCTCCCGAGCAGTACTTC
CASSQYRAPEQYF
>TRBV25-1|few|TRBJ1-1|-
TGTGCCAGCAGTGCCTTGAGAGGATCGGACACTGAAGCTTTCTTT
CASSALRGSDTEAFF
>TRBV29-1|-|TRBJ1-1|-
TGCAGCGTACTCGGGTCCCTGAACACTGAAGCTTTCTTT
CSVLGSLNTEAFF
>TRBV30|few|TRBJ2-3|TRBD2
TGTGCCTGGAAACTAGCGGGGGACAGCACAGATACGCAGTATTTT
CAWKLAGDSTDTQYF
>TRBV5-4|few|TRBJ2-3|-
TGTGCCAGCAGCTTAGACACGGATACGCAGTATTTT
CASSLDTDTQYF
>TRBV11-2|few|TRBJ1-1|TRBD1
TGTGCCAGCAGCTTGGGACAGCTGAACACTGAAGCTTTCTTT
CASSLGQLNTEAFF
>TRBV9|-|TRBJ2-1|-
TGTGCCAGCAGCGTTGATGACAGGACCGAGCAGTTCTTC
CASSVDDRTEQFF
>TRBV9|-|TRBJ1-6|-
TGTGCCAGCAGCGCCCGACAGAACGTAGGAAATTCACCCCTCCACTTT
CASSARQNVGNSPLHF
>TRBV28|few|TRBJ2-2|-
TGTGCCAGTATCCAAACAGGGTCCACCGGGGAGCTGTTTTTT
CASIQTGSTGELFF